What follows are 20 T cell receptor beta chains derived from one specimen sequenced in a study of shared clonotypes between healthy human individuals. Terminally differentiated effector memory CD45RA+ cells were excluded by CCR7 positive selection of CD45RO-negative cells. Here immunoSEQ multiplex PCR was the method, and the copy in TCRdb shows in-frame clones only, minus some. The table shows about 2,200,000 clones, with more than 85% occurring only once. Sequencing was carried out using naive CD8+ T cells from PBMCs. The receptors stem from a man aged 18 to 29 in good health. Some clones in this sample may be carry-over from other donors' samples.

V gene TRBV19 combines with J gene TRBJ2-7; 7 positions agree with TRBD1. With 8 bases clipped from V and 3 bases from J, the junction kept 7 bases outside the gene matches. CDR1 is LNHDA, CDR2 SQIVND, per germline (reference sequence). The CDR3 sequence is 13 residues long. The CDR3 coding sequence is TGTGCCAGTGCCCGACAGGGCGACTACGAGCAGTACTTC. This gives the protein CASARQGDYEQYF.

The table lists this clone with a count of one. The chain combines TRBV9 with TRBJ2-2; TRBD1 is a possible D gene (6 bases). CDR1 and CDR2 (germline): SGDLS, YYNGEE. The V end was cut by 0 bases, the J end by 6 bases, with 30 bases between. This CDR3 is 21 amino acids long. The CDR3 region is CASSVDPTIPQNRENAGELFF. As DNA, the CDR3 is TGTGCCAGCAGCGTAGATCCTACGATCCCCCAGAACAGGGAAAATGCCGGGGAGCTGTTTTTT.

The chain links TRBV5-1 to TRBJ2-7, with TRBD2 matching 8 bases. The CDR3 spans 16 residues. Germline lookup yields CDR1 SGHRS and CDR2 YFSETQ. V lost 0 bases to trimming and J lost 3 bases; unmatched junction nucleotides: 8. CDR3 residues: CASSLGLTSGVYEQYF. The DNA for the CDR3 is TGCGCCAGCAGCTTGGGGCTAACTAGCGGAGTCTACGAGCAGTACTTC.

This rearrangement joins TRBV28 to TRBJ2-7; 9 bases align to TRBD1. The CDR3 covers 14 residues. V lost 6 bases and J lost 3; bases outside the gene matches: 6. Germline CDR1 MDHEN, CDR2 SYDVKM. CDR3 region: CASRETGGIYEQYF. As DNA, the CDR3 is TGTGCCAGCAGAGAGACAGGGGGTATCTACGAGCAGTACTTC.

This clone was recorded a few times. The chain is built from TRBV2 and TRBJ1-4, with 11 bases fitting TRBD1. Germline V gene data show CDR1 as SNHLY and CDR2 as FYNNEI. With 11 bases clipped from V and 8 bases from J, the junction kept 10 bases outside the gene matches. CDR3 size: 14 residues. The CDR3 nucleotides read TGTGCCGCAAGTCCGGGACAGGGGGAAGAAAAACTGTTTTTT. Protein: CAASPGQGEEKLFF.

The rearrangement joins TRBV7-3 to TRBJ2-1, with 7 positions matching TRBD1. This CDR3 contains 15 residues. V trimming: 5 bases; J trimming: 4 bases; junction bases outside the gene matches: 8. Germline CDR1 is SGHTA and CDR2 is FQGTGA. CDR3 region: CASSHRTGLYNEQFF. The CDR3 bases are TGTGCCAGCAGCCACAGGACAGGCTTGTACAATGAGCAGTTCTTC.

For the CDR3, the DNA is TGTGCCAGCAGCCTACATAGCGGGAGGGAGACTTACGAGCAGTACTTC. Translated, it gives CASSLHSGRETYEQYF. The chain recombines TRBV9 with TRBJ2-7; 11 nucleotides agree with TRBD2. J lost 4 bases, V lost 4 bases, and 10 bases had no gene match. The CDR3 loop spans 16 amino acids. The germline gives CDR1 SGDLS, CDR2 YYNGEE.

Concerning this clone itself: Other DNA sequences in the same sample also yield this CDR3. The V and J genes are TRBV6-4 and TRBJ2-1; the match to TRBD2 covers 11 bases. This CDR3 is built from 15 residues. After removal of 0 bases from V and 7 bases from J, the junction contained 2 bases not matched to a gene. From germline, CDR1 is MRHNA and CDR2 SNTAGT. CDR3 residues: CASSDSGTSGNEQFF. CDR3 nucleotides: TGTGCCAGCAGTGACTCTGGGACTAGCGGAAATGAGCAGTTCTTC.

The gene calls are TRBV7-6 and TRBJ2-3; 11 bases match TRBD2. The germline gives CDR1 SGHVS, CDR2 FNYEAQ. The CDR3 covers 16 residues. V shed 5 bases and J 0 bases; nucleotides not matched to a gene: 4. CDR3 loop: CASSALAGGSTDTQYF. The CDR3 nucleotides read TGTGCCAGCAGCGCCTTAGCGGGAGGGAGCACAGATACGCAGTATTTT.

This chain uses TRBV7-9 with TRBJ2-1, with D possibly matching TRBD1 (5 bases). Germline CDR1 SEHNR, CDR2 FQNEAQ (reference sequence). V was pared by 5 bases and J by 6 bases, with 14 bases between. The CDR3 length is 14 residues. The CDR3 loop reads CASSTRGHPNEQFF. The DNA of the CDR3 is TGTGCCAGCAGCACACGAGGACACCCCAATGAGCAGTTCTTC.

CDR3 sequence (DNA): TGCAGCGTACAGGGATTCTCTTATGGCTACACCTTC. As protein: CSVQGFSYGYTF. The chain recombines TRBV29-1 with TRBJ1-2, with D perhaps matching TRBD1 (6 bases). The CDR3 has 12 residues. Trimming removed 6 bases from V and 5 bases from J, with 13 bases in between. Germline-derived CDR1 and CDR2 are SQVTM and ANQGSEA.

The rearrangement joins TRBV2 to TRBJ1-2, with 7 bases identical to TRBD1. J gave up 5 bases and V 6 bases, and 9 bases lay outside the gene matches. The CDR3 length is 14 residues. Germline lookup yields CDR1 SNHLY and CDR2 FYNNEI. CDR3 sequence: CASRSGTATYGYTF. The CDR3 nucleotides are TGTGCCAGCAGATCCGGGACAGCGACTTATGGCTACACCTTC.

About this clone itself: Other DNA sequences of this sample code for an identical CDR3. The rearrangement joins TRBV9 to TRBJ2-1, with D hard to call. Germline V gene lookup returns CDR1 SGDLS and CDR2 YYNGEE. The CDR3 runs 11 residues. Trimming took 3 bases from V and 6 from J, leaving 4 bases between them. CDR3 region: CASSGRNEQFF. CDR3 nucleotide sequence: TGTGCCAGCAGCGGACGCAATGAGCAGTTCTTC.

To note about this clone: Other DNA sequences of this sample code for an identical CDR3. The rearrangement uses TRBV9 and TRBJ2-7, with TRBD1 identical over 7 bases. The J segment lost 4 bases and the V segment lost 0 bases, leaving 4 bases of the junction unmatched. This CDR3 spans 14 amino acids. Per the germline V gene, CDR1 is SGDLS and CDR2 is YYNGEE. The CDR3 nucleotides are TGTGCCAGCAGCGTAGGTGGGACAGCATACGAGCAGTACTTC. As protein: CASSVGGTAYEQYF.

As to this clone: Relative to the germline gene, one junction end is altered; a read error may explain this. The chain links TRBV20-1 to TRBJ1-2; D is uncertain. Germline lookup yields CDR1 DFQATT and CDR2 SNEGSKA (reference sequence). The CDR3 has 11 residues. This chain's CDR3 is CSARDIDGVPF. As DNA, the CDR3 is TGCAGTGCTAGAGATATCGATGGCGTGCCCTTC.

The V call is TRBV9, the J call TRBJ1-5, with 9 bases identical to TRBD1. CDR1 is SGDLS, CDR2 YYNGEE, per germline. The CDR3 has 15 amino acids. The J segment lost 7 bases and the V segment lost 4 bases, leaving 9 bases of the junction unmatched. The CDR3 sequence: CASSRGGQGRQPQHF. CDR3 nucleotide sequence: TGTGCCAGCAGCAGAGGAGGACAGGGGAGGCAGCCCCAGCATTTT.

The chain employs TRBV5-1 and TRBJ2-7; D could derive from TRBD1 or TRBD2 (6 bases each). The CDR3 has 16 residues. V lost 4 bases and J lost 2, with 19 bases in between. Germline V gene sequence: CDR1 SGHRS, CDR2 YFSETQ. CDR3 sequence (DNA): TGCGCCAGCAGCGGTGATGAGGGGGGTCCTCCCTACGAGCAGTACTTC. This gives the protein CASSGDEGGPPYEQYF.

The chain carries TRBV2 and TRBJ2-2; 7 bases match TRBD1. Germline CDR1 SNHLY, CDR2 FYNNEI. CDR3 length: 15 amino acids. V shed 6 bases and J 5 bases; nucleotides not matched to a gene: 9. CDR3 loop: CASRPGQIITGELFF. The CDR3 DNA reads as TGTGCCAGCAGGCCGGGACAGATTATAACCGGGGAGCTGTTTTTT.

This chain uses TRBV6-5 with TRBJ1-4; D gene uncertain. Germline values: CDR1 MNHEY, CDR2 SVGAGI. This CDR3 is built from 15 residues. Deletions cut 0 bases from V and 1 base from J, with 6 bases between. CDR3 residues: CASSYSDRTNEKLFF. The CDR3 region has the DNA TGTGCCAGCAGTTACTCGGACCGAACTAATGAAAAACTGTTTTTT.

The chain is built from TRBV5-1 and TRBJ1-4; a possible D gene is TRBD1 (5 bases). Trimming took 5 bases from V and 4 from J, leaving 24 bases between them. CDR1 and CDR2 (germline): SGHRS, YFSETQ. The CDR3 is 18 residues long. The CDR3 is CASRGGGAGNYGNEKLFF. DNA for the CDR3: TGCGCCAGCAGGGGTGGAGGGGCTGGCAACTATGGTAATGAAAAACTGTTTTTT.